This TCR beta chain was found in a study of blood T cell repertoires in COVID-19. In the original workflow: Reference gene primers were amplified, and this amplification served to estimate nucleated cell counts. This table comes from immunoSEQ multiplex PCR, and its TCRdb copy is limited to in-frame clones, with some not included. V and J calls and clone size follow that table, whereas D and trimming were derived from the DNA. The sample includes about 310,000 clones, roughly 89% of them seen just once. Germline CDR1 and CDR2: MNHEY and SMNVEV (reference sequence). The CDR3 extends over 12 amino acids. V shed 5 bases and J 2 bases; nucleotides not matched to a gene: 0.

Sequenced sample: PBMCs or T cells enriched from blood (not recorded which). The chain carries TRBV27 and TRBJ2-7; 7 bases agree with TRBD2. This TCR came from a woman between 25 and 40 years old who had recovered from COVID-19. CDR3 in amino acids: CASSGGAYEQYF. The CDR3 region has the DNA TGTGCCAGCAGTGGGGGGGCCTACGAGCAGTACTTC.